A selection of T cell receptor beta chains follows, all from one sample in a study of blood T cells in healthy people across ages. Via MiXCR, TCRdb re-called the 5' RACE reads, giving one row per CDR3 protein. The sample holds 1.5 million or so distinct CDR3 sequences, roughly 45% seen once. Sequenced: blood. The receptors shown here come from a woman younger than 30 in good health. Both conserved end residues are part of each CDR3. Each record gives: J gene, V gene, D gene, clone size, CDR3 protein, CDR3 DNA. The D gene is left open where the match is weak. Some rows mark clone size as missing; the rest say once, few, many or name a class of expanded clone.

j_gene: TRBJ2-7; v_gene: TRBV20-1; d_gene: TRBD2; abundance: -; CDR3aa: CSARDRGTSGRRYEQYF; CDR3nt: TGCAGTGCTAGAGATCGGGGCACTAGCGGGAGAAGGTACGAGCAGTACTTC
j_gene: TRBJ2-1; v_gene: TRBV10-3; d_gene: TRBD2; abundance: -; CDR3aa: CAISGQPAGGLHEQFF; CDR3nt: TGTGCCATCAGTGGTCAGCCAGCGGGAGGTTTGCATGAGCAGTTCTTC
j_gene: TRBJ2-1; v_gene: TRBV4-1; d_gene: TRBD1; abundance: few; CDR3aa: CASSQGTGDSYNEQFF; CDR3nt: TGCGCCAGCAGCCAGGGGACAGGGGACTCCTACAATGAGCAGTTCTTC
j_gene: TRBJ2-1; v_gene: TRBV2; d_gene: -; abundance: -; CDR3aa: CACLVGPSSYNEQFF; CDR3nt: TGTGCCTGTCTCGTGGGTCCTAGCTCCTACAATGAGCAGTTCTTC
j_gene: TRBJ1-6; v_gene: TRBV7-9; d_gene: -; abundance: -; CDR3aa: CASSLKLPLSSYNSPLHF; CDR3nt: TGTGCCAGCAGCTTAAAGCTACCATTGAGCTCCTATAATTCACCCCTCCACTTT
j_gene: TRBJ1-1; v_gene: TRBV20-1; d_gene: TRBD1; abundance: few; CDR3aa: CSARQGAGGTEAFF; CDR3nt: TGCAGTGCTAGACAGGGGGCGGGGGGCACTGAAGCTTTCTTT
j_gene: TRBJ2-5; v_gene: TRBV7-8; d_gene: TRBD1; abundance: -; CDR3aa: CASSRERTGGETQYF; CDR3nt: TGTGCCAGCTCCCGTGAGCGGACAGGGGGCGAGACCCAGTACTTC
j_gene: TRBJ2-7; v_gene: TRBV5-1; d_gene: -; abundance: -; CDR3aa: CASSLANGFDRGAQYEQYF; CDR3nt: TGCGCCAGCAGCTTGGCCAATGGGTTTGATCGGGGGGCGCAGTACGAGCAGTACTTC
j_gene: TRBJ1-1; v_gene: TRBV20-1; d_gene: -; abundance: -; CDR3aa: CSATQGPVTEAFF; CDR3nt: TGCAGTGCTACCCAGGGACCGGTCACTGAAGCTTTCTTT
j_gene: TRBJ2-2; v_gene: TRBV7-3; d_gene: TRBD2; abundance: -; CDR3aa: CASSFASGALNTGELFF; CDR3nt: TGTGCCAGCAGCTTCGCTAGCGGGGCGTTGAACACCGGGGAGCTGTTTTTT
j_gene: TRBJ1-1; v_gene: TRBV5-6; d_gene: -; abundance: few; CDR3aa: CASSLPGITEAFF; CDR3nt: TGTGCCAGCAGCTTGCCTGGCATAACTGAAGCTTTCTTT
j_gene: TRBJ2-3; v_gene: TRBV20-1; d_gene: TRBD1; abundance: -; CDR3aa: CSADRVGGTDTQYF; CDR3nt: TGCAGTGCAGACAGGGTAGGCGGGACAGATACGCAGTATTTT
j_gene: TRBJ2-6; v_gene: TRBV10-2; d_gene: -; abundance: -; CDR3aa: CASVASGANVLTF; CDR3nt: TGCGCCAGCGTGGCCTCTGGGGCCAACGTCCTGACTTTC